These T cell receptor beta chains were read from a single sample in a study of ipilimumab plus nivolumab after autologous stem cell transplantation. Profiled with immunoSEQ multiplex PCR; TCRdb holds only in-frame clones, not every one. The table has 35,000 to 50,000 clones, 70% to 90% seen once; the top ten hold around 0.86%. The sequencing used PBMCs, collected in a trial of ipilimumab plus nivolumab as post-transplant consolidation. These receptors originate from a male donor with multiple myeloma. The CDR3 runs from the conserved cysteine through the conserved F or W. Each record gives: V gene, clone size, D gene, J gene, CDR3 DNA, CDR3 protein. A D gene is named only where the DNA matches it firmly. Part of the rows lack a size; the others show once, few, many or a class for expanded clones.

V: TRBV9
size: .
D: .
J: TRBJ2-3
DNA: TGTGCCAGCAGCGTACAGGGGTCAGATACGCAGTATTTT
CDR3: CASSVQGSDTQYF

V: TRBV4-1
size: .
D: .
J: TRBJ2-3
DNA: TGCGCCAGCAGCCCGGTGGGCGCAGGAGATACGCAGTATTTT
CDR3: CASSPVGAGDTQYF

V: TRBV10-3
size: .
D: TRBD2
J: TRBJ2-3
DNA: TGTGCCATTTCCGGGACTAGCGGCAACACAGATACGCAGTATTTT
CDR3: CAISGTSGNTDTQYF

V: TRBV19
size: .
D: .
J: TRBJ1-4
DNA: TGTGCCAGTAGTATGGGCCAGGGTAATGAAAAACTGTTTTTT
CDR3: CASSMGQGNEKLFF

V: TRBV9
size: few
D: .
J: TRBJ2-2
DNA: TGTGCCAGCAGCGTAGTGTCGGGAGTACGGACCGGGGAGCTGTTTTTT
CDR3: CASSVVSGVRTGELFF

V: TRBV7-9
size: .
D: .
J: TRBJ1-3
DNA: TGTGCCAGCAGCTTAGGGGACTCCCTCTACTCTGGAAACACCATATATTTT
CDR3: CASSLGDSLYSGNTIYF

V: TRBV30
size: once
D: TRBD2
J: TRBJ2-3
DNA: TGTGCCTGGAGGACTAGCGGGAGGGGTAGGGATACGCAGTATTTT
CDR3: CAWRTSGRGRDTQYF

V: TRBV25-1
size: .
D: TRBD1
J: TRBJ1-4
DNA: TGTGCCAGCAGTGTTGACAGGGCAACAACTAATGAAAAACTGTTTTTT
CDR3: CASSVDRATTNEKLFF

V: TRBV7-6
size: .
D: .
J: TRBJ1-5
DNA: TGTGCCAGCAGCTTAGGACCCCGGGGCCCCAATCAGCCCCAGCATTTT
CDR3: CASSLGPRGPNQPQHF

V: TRBV7-8
size: .
D: .
J: TRBJ2-7
DNA: TGTGCCAGCAGCACCCCCGGACAACAACCTACCCACGAGCAGTACTTC
CDR3: CASSTPGQQPTHEQYF

V: TRBV9
size: .
D: .
J: TRBJ1-2
DNA: TGTGCCAGCAGCGTAGCTCGGGACCGGGATGGCTACACCTTC
CDR3: CASSVARDRDGYTF

V: TRBV18
size: .
D: .
J: TRBJ1-2
DNA: TGTGCCAGCTCACCAGGCGTAATACGGGGGCATAACTATGGCTACACCTTC
CDR3: CASSPGVIRGHNYGYTF

V: TRBV18
size: few
D: .
J: TRBJ2-3
DNA: TGTGCCAGCTCCGGGGGTGGACAGTCCTCCCCAGATACGCAGTATTTT
CDR3: CASSGGGQSSPDTQYF

V: TRBV9
size: .
D: TRBD2
J: TRBJ2-3
DNA: TGTGCCAGCAGCGTCCTAGCGGGAATATCAGATACGCAGTATTTT
CDR3: CASSVLAGISDTQYF

V: TRBV11-2
size: .
D: .
J: TRBJ1-1
DNA: TGTGCCAGCAGCTTAGCGCAGGGTAGCACTGAAGCTTTCTTT
CDR3: CASSLAQGSTEAFF

V: TRBV29-1
size: once
D: .
J: TRBJ1-4
DNA: TGCAGCGTTGAGGTGACAGCTGATGAAAAACTGTTTTTT
CDR3: CSVEVTADEKLFF

V: TRBV4-2
size: .
D: .
J: TRBJ1-3
DNA: TGTGCCAGCAGCCAAGATCTCGGAGAGAGCTCTGGAAACACCATATATTTT
CDR3: CASSQDLGESSGNTIYF

V: TRBV7-2
size: .
D: .
J: TRBJ2-4
DNA: TGTGCCAGCAGCCCGTCTACCTGGGGAAGAAACATTCAGTACTTC
CDR3: CASSPSTWGRNIQYF

V: TRBV15
size: .
D: .
J: TRBJ2-1
DNA: TGTGCCACCAGCAGCCTTACAGGGAGGTCCTACAATGAGCAGTTCTTC
CDR3: CATSSLTGRSYNEQFF

V: TRBV5-1
size: few
D: .
J: TRBJ1-4
DNA: TGCGCCAGCAGCTTGGGGCAGGGAGGGGAAAAACTGTTTTTT
CDR3: CASSLGQGGEKLFF

V: TRBV6-1
size: .
D: .
J: TRBJ2-6
DNA: TGTGCCAGCAGTGAACACCGCGGTGACTCTGGCTCTGGGGCCAACGTCCTGACTTTC
CDR3: CASSEHRGDSGSGANVLTF

V: TRBV29-1
size: .
D: .
J: TRBJ2-2
DNA: TGCAGCGTTGGTGGGGGCGAGGGGTTTAACACCGGGGAGCTGTTTTTT
CDR3: CSVGGGEGFNTGELFF

V: TRBV27
size: .
D: .
J: TRBJ2-7
DNA: TGTGCCAGCAGTCAACACCGGGACGCCTCCTACGAGCAGTACTTC
CDR3: CASSQHRDASYEQYF

V: TRBV27
size: .
D: .
J: TRBJ2-5
DNA: TGTGCCAGCAGTCCGGGACCCAGTACAACCCAGTACTTC
CDR3: CASSPGPSTTQYF